The sequence of this TCR beta chain was determined in a study of T cells after yellow fever vaccination. The CDR3 totals 12 residues. Germline V gene data show CDR1 as MNHNY and CDR2 as SVGAGI (reference sequence). V was pared by 10 bases and J by 4 bases, with 13 bases between. This clonotype occurred a few times. TCRdb independently ran MiXCR on the 5' RACE reads; one entry per CDR3 protein. The data contain 45,000 to 75,000 distinct CDR3 sequences, about 5.6% of them singletons. The V and J genes are TRBV6-6 and TRBJ1-1; D remains ambiguous. The sequence derives from a man aged 18 to 29 who received the YFV17D yellow fever vaccine. The source was PBMCs, either bulk or a sorted T-cell subset (CD4+, CD8+, memory, or dextramer-sorted; not recorded which), collected on the day of the yellow fever booster vaccination. The CDR3 DNA reads TGTGCCACCATTGGGCTTGGCACTGAAGCTTTCTTT. Amino acid sequence: CATIGLGTEAFF.